This T cell receptor (beta chain) was obtained from a study of human T cells and chemical hapten exposure. This clonotype was counted at least ten times. What the library attached to individual cDNA molecules were unique molecular identifiers. TCRdb reprocessed the RACE reads via MiXCR and lists one record per CDR3 protein. Of 100,000 or so distinct CDR3 sequences listed, over 9.5% are singletons. Time point: patch test 1, 2 weeks after DPC sensitization. Documented treatment: therapeutic diphenylcyclopropenone sensitization with weekly scalp DPC. Looked up from germline, CDR1 is SGHTA and CDR2 is FQGNSA. With 1 base removed from V and 4 bases from J, the gap between germline ends came to 15 bases. The CDR3 covers 16 residues.

The TCR sequence derives from a man in his forties with alopecia areata. Some clones in this sample may be carry-over from other donors' samples. The source was whole blood, collected in connection with sensitization to the hapten diphenylcyclopropenone (DPC). This rearrangement joins TRBV7-2 to TRBJ2-3; D might be TRBD2 (5 bases). CDR3 coding DNA: TGTGCCAGCAGCTTAGTGATCCAGCGGACGGCAGATACGCAGTATTTT. Amino acid sequence: CASSLVIQRTADTQYF.